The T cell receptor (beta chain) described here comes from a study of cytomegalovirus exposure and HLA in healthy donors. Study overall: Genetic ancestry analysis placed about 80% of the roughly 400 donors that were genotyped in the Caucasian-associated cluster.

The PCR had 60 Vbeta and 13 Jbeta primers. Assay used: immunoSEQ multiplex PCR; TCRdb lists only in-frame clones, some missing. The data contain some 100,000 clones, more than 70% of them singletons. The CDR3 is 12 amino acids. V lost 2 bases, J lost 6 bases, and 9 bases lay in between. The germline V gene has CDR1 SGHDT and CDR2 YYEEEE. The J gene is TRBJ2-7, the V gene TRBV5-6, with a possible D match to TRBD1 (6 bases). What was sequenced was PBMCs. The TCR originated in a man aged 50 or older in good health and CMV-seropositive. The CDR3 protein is CASSFSGVEQYF. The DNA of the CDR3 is TGTGCCAGCAGCTTTTCAGGGGTCGAGCAGTACTTC.